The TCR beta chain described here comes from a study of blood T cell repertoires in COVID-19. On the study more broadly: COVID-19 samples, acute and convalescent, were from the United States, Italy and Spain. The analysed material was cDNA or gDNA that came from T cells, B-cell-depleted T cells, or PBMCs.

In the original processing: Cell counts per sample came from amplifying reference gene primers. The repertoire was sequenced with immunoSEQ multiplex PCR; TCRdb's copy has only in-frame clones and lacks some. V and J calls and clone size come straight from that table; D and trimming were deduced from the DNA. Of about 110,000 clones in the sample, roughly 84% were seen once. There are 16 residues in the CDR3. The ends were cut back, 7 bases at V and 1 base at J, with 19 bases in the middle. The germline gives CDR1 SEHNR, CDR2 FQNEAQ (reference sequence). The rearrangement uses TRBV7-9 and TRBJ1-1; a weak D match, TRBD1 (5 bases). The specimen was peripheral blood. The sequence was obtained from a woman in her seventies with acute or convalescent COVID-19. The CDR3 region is CASKTVSGLSNTEAFF. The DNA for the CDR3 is TGTGCCAGCAAGACGGTCTCGGGACTTTCGAACACTGAAGCTTTCTTT.